This T cell receptor beta chain was sequenced for a study of OX40 agonist ivuxolimab in advanced cancers. Trimming cost V 3 bases and J 7 bases, with 12 bases left between them. CDR1 and CDR2 from the germline V gene are SGHNT and YENEEA. The CDR3 covers 14 residues. Sequencing was performed with immunoSEQ multiplex PCR; in TCRdb, only in-frame clones are kept and a portion is missing. This sample has under 60,000 clones, with over 80% found just once. The chain couples TRBV11-3 to TRBJ2-2, with D maybe TRBD2 (6 bases). This specimen was CD4+ or CD8+ T cells sorted from blood, taken in a trial of the OX40 agonist ivuxolimab. The clonotype originates from an adult with an advanced solid tumor such as melanoma, head and neck, liver or kidney cancer. CDR3 nucleotide sequence: TGTGCCAGCAGCTTGAGGCGGGGCGACGGGGAGCTGTTTTTT. Amino acid sequence: CASSLRRGDGELFF.